These 7 T cell receptor beta chains were sequenced from one sample in a study of blood T cell repertoires in COVID-19. The data were produced by immunoSEQ multiplex PCR, yet TCRdb's version contains in-frame clones alone and is incomplete. The sample comprises over 150,000 clones, over 60% of which are singletons, and around 1.7% rests with the top ten. Sample: peripheral blood. These receptors were taken from a man at least 80 years old with acute or convalescent COVID-19.

The rearrangement joins TRBV12-3 or TRBV12-4 to TRBJ1-2; D not resolved. The CDR3 has 13 residues. Trimming removed 4 bases at V and 4 bases at J, with 10 bases between. The CDR3 bases are TGTGCCAGCAGTTATGATGGAGGCTATGGCTACACCTTC. It translates to CASSYDGGYGYTF.

The chain couples TRBV20-1 to TRBJ2-1; 10 bases map to TRBD2. V lost 3 bases and J lost 4; bases outside the gene matches: 6. The CDR3 has 15 residues. Looked up from germline, CDR1 is DFQATT and CDR2 is SNEGSKA (reference sequence). The CDR3 region has the DNA TGCAGTGCTAGTCTCGGACTAGCGGTATACAATGAGCAGTTCTTC. It is translated as CSASLGLAVYNEQFF.

Here the CDR3 reads CASSLPGQASYGYTF. Here the CDR3 DNA reads TGTGCCAGCAGCTTACCGGGACAGGCGTCCTATGGCTACACCTTC. The rearrangement uses TRBV7-2 and TRBJ1-2, with 8 bases lining up with TRBD1. The germline V gene has CDR1 SGHTA and CDR2 FQGNSA. Unmatched junction bases numbered 6, after V lost 2 bases and J lost 4 bases. This CDR3 region has 15 residues.

J is TRBJ1-1 and V is TRBV9, with 7 positions matching TRBD1. Germline V lookup: CDR1 SGDLS, CDR2 YYNGEE. Trimming at V came to 0 bases and at J to 5 bases, leaving 13 bases not matched to a gene. The CDR3 is made up of 17 amino acids. The CDR3 reads CASSVVQGVARGTEAFF. Written as DNA, the CDR3 is TGTGCCAGCAGCGTAGTCCAGGGGGTAGCTAGAGGAACTGAAGCTTTCTTT.

This rearrangement joins TRBV9 to TRBJ2-1, with 8 bases matching TRBD2. The CDR3 length is 16 residues. The V segment lost 0 bases and the J segment 2 bases; nucleotides outside the gene matches: 4. Germline CDR1 is SGDLS and CDR2 is YYNGEE. The CDR3 DNA reads TGTGCCAGCAGCGTAGTCAGCGGGGGTACCTACAATGAGCAGTTCTTC. Encoded protein: CASSVVSGGTYNEQFF.

This clone was detected ten times or more. V and J are TRBV5-4 and TRBJ2-7; weak D call: TRBD1 (6 bases). This CDR3 region has 15 residues. CDR1 is SGHNT, CDR2 YYREEE, per germline (reference sequence). The V end was cut by 4 bases, the J end by 0 bases, with 14 bases between. The CDR3 protein is CASSVGTLSSYEQYF. The CDR3 DNA reads TGTGCCAGCAGCGTAGGGACATTGAGCTCCTACGAGCAGTACTTC.

A single count supports this clone. The CDR3 loop reads CASSIGTSGGGEQFF. The CDR3 region has the DNA TGTGCCAGTAGTATAGGGACTAGCGGGGGGGGTGAGCAGTTCTTC. The chain links TRBV19 to TRBJ2-1, with 15 bases that match TRBD2. After removal of 1 base from V and 9 bases from J, the junction contained 1 base not matched to a gene. In germline, CDR1 is LNHDA, CDR2 SQIVND (reference sequence). The CDR3 is 15 residues long.